A single sample gave rise to the 13 T cell receptor beta chains below, sequenced in a study of PD-1 blockade in mismatch repair-deficient tumors. Libraries were prepared by immunoSEQ multiplex PCR; TCRdb keeps only in-frame clonotypes and omits some of them. Of under 85,000 clones in the sample, 70% to 80% are singletons; the top ten hold over 4.5%. This specimen was peripheral blood, taken 2 weeks after starting pembrolizumab. The receptors come from an adult with mismatch repair-deficient cancer.

V is TRBV10-3 and J is TRBJ2-2; the match to TRBD2 covers 9 bases. This CDR3 comprises 14 residues. CDR1 ENHRY and CDR2 SYGVKD come from the germline V gene. V was pared by 8 bases and J by 7 bases, with 8 bases of the junction left unmatched. CDR3 coding DNA: TGTGCCATCGGGGATAGCGGGAGCTTCGGGGAGCTGTTTTTT. Its protein is CAIGDSGSFGELFF.

The chain employs TRBV4-1 and TRBJ1-5; 8 bases line up with TRBD1. CDR1 is MGHRA, CDR2 YSYEKL, per germline. J gave up 6 bases and V 3 bases, and 13 bases lay outside the gene matches. This CDR3 comprises 17 residues. The CDR3, as DNA: TGCGCCAGCAGCCACCGTTGCCCCCGACAGGGGCGTCAGCCCCAGCATTTT. Residues: CASSHRCPRQGRQPQHF.

V usage is TRBV18 and J usage is TRBJ2-7; D may be TRBD2 (6 bases). CDR3 length: 16 residues. The germline V and J ends were trimmed by 5 bases and 3 bases, with 20 bases remaining between them. Germline CDR1 and CDR2: KGHSH and LQKENI. The CDR3 sequence is CASSLTGQRGGYEQYF. CDR3 DNA sequence: TGTGCCAGCTCATTAACGGGGCAAAGGGGAGGCTACGAGCAGTACTTC.

The gene calls are TRBV28 and TRBJ2-4; unclear D gene. CDR3 length equals 15 residues. V was trimmed by 5 bases and J by 5 bases, leaving 16 bases between them. CDR1 and CDR2 from the germline V gene are MDHEN and SYDVKM. CDR3 in amino acids: CASSHRGRIENIQYF. DNA for the CDR3: TGTGCCAGCAGTCACCGTGGACGGATCGAAAACATTCAGTACTTC. Supplemented by reference TRBV28 and TRBJ2-4, the full variable domain reads DVKVTQSSRYLVKRTGEKVFLECVQDMDHENMFWYRQDPGLGLRLIYFSYDVKMKEKGDIPEGYSVSREKKERFSLILESASTNQTSMYLCASSHRGRIENIQYFGAGTRLSVL.

The chain employs TRBV5-4 and TRBJ1-2; 8 positions match TRBD1. Per germline, CDR1 SGHNT and CDR2 YYREEE (reference sequence). With 3 bases clipped from V and 8 bases from J, the junction kept 15 bases outside the gene matches. This CDR3 spans 16 amino acids. CDR3 region: CASSSRRDRSLGGYTF. The DNA of the CDR3 is TGTGCCAGCAGCTCTCGCCGGGACAGGAGTCTTGGAGGCTACACCTTC.

The V gene is TRBV10-3, the J gene TRBJ1-1, with D unresolved. CDR3 length: 13 amino acids. The germline CDR1 and CDR2 sequences are ENHRY and SYGVKD. The V and J ends lost 5 bases and 1 base respectively, with 8 bases between them. The CDR3 DNA is TGTGCCATCAGTCAACAGAAGAACACTGAAGCTTTCTTT. Protein product: CAISQQKNTEAFF.

The V gene is TRBV6-5, the J gene TRBJ2-7, with D possibly called TRBD1 or TRBD2 (5 bases each). Germline-derived CDR1 and CDR2 are MNHEY and SVGAGI. This CDR3 region has 14 residues. Trimming left V 6 bases short and J 1 base short, with 13 bases between. CDR3 sequence: CASRARDGSYEQYF. The CDR3 DNA follows: TGTGCCAGCAGAGCTCGGGACGGATCCTACGAGCAGTACTTC.

The CDR3 spells CASSRGLPSTDTQYF. The DNA of the CDR3 is TGTGCCAGCAGCCGAGGACTGCCGAGCACAGATACGCAGTATTTT. The genes are TRBV7-3 and TRBJ2-3, with D maybe TRBD2 (5 bases). This CDR3 region has 15 residues. The V gene lost 5 bases and the J gene lost 0 bases, with 12 bases spanning the gap. Germline CDR1 is SGHTA and CDR2 is FQGTGA.

This clone was observed a few times. This chain links TRBV11-3 with TRBJ2-7, with 7 bases aligning to TRBD2. The J segment lost 1 base and the V segment lost 7 bases, leaving 7 bases of the junction unmatched. CDR1 is SGHNT and CDR2 is YENEEA in the germline V gene. The CDR3 is made up of 14 amino acids. The CDR3 DNA sequence: TGTGCCAGCAACCCTTCTAGCGGTTCCTACGAGCAGTACTTC. This translates into CASNPSSGSYEQYF.

This clone was seen a handful of times. The chain couples TRBV7-9 to TRBJ1-2; 8 nucleotides agree with TRBD1. CDR1 SEHNR and CDR2 FQNEAQ come from the germline V gene (reference sequence). Trimming removed 7 bases from V and 4 bases from J; junction bases left unmatched: 11. The length of the CDR3 is 15 residues. Here the CDR3 reads CASTTSPGGVYGYTF. The CDR3, as DNA: TGTGCCAGCACCACATCTCCAGGGGGCGTCTATGGCTACACCTTC. Complete variable domain (other parts from reference TRBV7-9 and TRBJ1-2): DTGVSQNPRHKITKRGQNVTFRCDPISEHNRLYWYRQTLGQGPEFLTYFQNEAQLEKSRLLSDRFSAERPKGSFSTLEIQRTEQGDSAMYLCASTTSPGGVYGYTFGSGTRLTVV.

The chain combines TRBV19 with TRBJ2-1; TRBD2 agrees at 12 bases. In germline, CDR1 is LNHDA, CDR2 SQIVND (reference sequence). Trimming at V came to 4 bases and at J to 8 bases, leaving 9 bases not matched to a gene. CDR3 length: 16 amino acids. The CDR3 region has the DNA TGTGCCAGTAGTAAACCGCTAGCGGGAGGGCCATATGAGCAGTTCTTC. Residues: CASSKPLAGGPYEQFF.

The CDR3 region is CASSDTTGVYNEQFF. The CDR3 coding sequence is TGTGCCAGCAGCGACACGACAGGAGTCTACAATGAGCAGTTCTTC. The chain recombines TRBV9 with TRBJ2-1; a weak D match, TRBD1 (6 bases). Trimming took off 3 bases at V and 3 bases at J, with 13 bases between the two ends. The CDR3 covers 15 residues. CDR1 and CDR2 from the germline V gene are SGDLS and YYNGEE.

This clone was counted once. The chain has TRBV4-1 and TRBJ1-5; D gene uncertain. V lost 2 bases to trimming and J lost 5 bases, with 10 bases between them. The CDR3 is 14 amino acids. The germline gives CDR1 MGHRA, CDR2 YSYEKL. The CDR3 DNA reads as TGCGCCAGCAGCCAATATACCGGAGATCAGCCCCAGCATTTT. Translated, it gives CASSQYTGDQPQHF.